Sequencing of this TCR beta chain was carried out in a study of T-cell reconstitution after alpha-beta-depleted transplantation in children. Unique molecular identifiers were used in preparing the TCRbeta library. Each CDR3 protein is one row after TCRdb ran MiXCR on the PCR reads. The sample holds 200,000 to 250,000 distinct CDR3 sequences, 9.7% seen once. This clonotype was seen repeatedly, ten times or more. This CDR3 is built from 15 residues. CDR1 is MNHEY, CDR2 SMNVEV, per germline (reference sequence). With 5 bases clipped from V and 7 bases from J, the junction kept 9 bases outside the gene matches.

V usage is TRBV27 and J usage is TRBJ1-3; 9 bases are shared with TRBD1. The clonotype comes from a human donor who donated a stem cell graft to a child with SCID. The material was PBMCs from the stem cell graft donor, obtained from the stem cell graft. Written as DNA, the CDR3 is TGTGCCAGCAGTCCTGTAGGGACAGGGAGGAACACCATATATTTT. Translated: CASSPVGTGRNTIYF.